The sequence of this TCR beta chain was determined in a study of regulatory T cells in long-lasting Graves disease. Arm-PCR of CDR3 regions and iRepertoire HTBI primers were used to build TCR beta libraries. One entry per CDR3 protein, called by TCRdb with MiXCR from the multiplex PCR reads. The data contain around 480,000 distinct CDR3 sequences, around 16% of them singletons. Time point here: newly diagnosed GD, antithyroid drugs for less than 3 months. PBMC RNA served as the TCR library source. Graves' disease diagnosis used American Thyroid Association guidelines. In addition, the sample was reused for a study of T cells in Graves' hyperthyroidism and ophthalmopathy. That work adds: RT-PCR in the first round (using the HTBI primer set) targeted the TCR CDR3.

This sample comprised peripheral blood mononuclear cells (PBMCs), obtained at new diagnosis, from a patient treated with antithyroid drugs. This receptor was identified in a woman aged 35-65 years with Graves disease.

The chain's CDR3 is CASTSTGVNTGELFF. The CDR3 DNA is TGTGCCAGCACCTCTACAGGGGTAAACACCGGGGAGCTGTTTTTT. The chain has TRBV25-1 and TRBJ2-2; 7 bases map to TRBD1. The CDR3 contains 15 residues. Trimming cost V 7 bases and J 2 bases; bases outside gene matches: 7. CDR1 is MGHDK and CDR2 is SYGVNS in the germline V gene.